This is a list of T cell receptor beta chains from one sample in a study of fetal regulatory T cell absence and autoimmunity. Measured with immunoSEQ multiplex PCR; TCRdb has only the in-frame clones, and not every one. The sample shows more than 85,000 clones, about two thirds of them seen only once. Source material: pancreas tissue. The receptors were sampled from a male donor with IPEX syndrome. Both conserved end residues are part of each CDR3. D genes are given only for firm matches. Clone size, where shown, is once, few, many, or a class for clones that have expanded.

v_gene: TRBV4-1; j_gene: TRBJ2-7; len: 14; d_gene: .; abundance: .; CDR3nt: TGCGCCAGCAGCCGGGACCGAGTAATCGACGAGCAGTACTTC; CDR3aa: CASSRDRVIDEQYF
v_gene: TRBV13; j_gene: TRBJ2-3; len: 12; d_gene: .; abundance: once; CDR3nt: TGTGCCAGCAGCCGCAGCCCAGATACGCAGTATTTT; CDR3aa: CASSRSPDTQYF
v_gene: TRBV30; j_gene: TRBJ1-6; len: 13; d_gene: .; abundance: few; CDR3nt: TGTGCCTGGACCATGGGTTCAGACTCACCCCTCCACTTT; CDR3aa: CAWTMGSDSPLHF
v_gene: TRBV7-2; j_gene: TRBJ2-7; len: 13; d_gene: .; abundance: .; CDR3nt: TGTGCCAGCAGCCCGAGGGGCCACTACGAGCAGTACTTC; CDR3aa: CASSPRGHYEQYF
v_gene: TRBV6-6; j_gene: TRBJ1-5; len: 15; d_gene: .; abundance: .; CDR3nt: TGTGCCAGCAGCCCCACTTGGTGGGCAGATCAGCCCCAGCATTTT; CDR3aa: CASSPTWWADQPQHF
v_gene: TRBV27; j_gene: TRBJ1-5; len: 14; d_gene: .; abundance: .; CDR3nt: TGTGCCAGCAGTTTATCGGGCGGGGATCAGCCCCAGCATTTT; CDR3aa: CASSLSGGDQPQHF
v_gene: TRBV30; j_gene: TRBJ1-4; len: 15; d_gene: TRBD1; abundance: few; CDR3nt: TGTGCCTGGAGTGGCTACAGGGGGCTAAATGAAAAACTGTTTTTT; CDR3aa: CAWSGYRGLNEKLFF
v_gene: TRBV5-1; j_gene: TRBJ2-5; len: 14; d_gene: .; abundance: .; CDR3nt: TGCGCCAGCAGCTTGGGGCGCCCCCAAGAGACCCAGTACTTC; CDR3aa: CASSLGRPQETQYF
v_gene: TRBV7-9; j_gene: TRBJ2-3; len: 11; d_gene: .; abundance: few; CDR3nt: TGTGCCAGCAGCTTTGGAGATACGCAGTATTTT; CDR3aa: CASSFGDTQYF
v_gene: TRBV7-2; j_gene: TRBJ1-2; len: 13; d_gene: .; abundance: .; CDR3nt: TGTGCCAGCAGCTTAGTGAGGGGATATGGCTACACCTTC; CDR3aa: CASSLVRGYGYTF
v_gene: TRBV15; j_gene: TRBJ2-1; len: 15; d_gene: .; abundance: .; CDR3nt: TGTGCCACCAGCAGAGTCGCGACAGTTTACAATGAGCAGTTCTTC; CDR3aa: CATSRVATVYNEQFF
v_gene: TRBV9; j_gene: TRBJ2-3; len: 16; d_gene: .; abundance: .; CDR3nt: TGTGCCAGCAGCGTAGCTCCGCTAGTGAGGACAGATACGCAGTATTTT; CDR3aa: CASSVAPLVRTDTQYF
v_gene: TRBV11-2; j_gene: TRBJ1-5; len: 13; d_gene: .; abundance: .; CDR3nt: TGTGCCAGCAGCTTAGATCTCCCTCAGCCCCAGCATTTT; CDR3aa: CASSLDLPQPQHF
v_gene: TRBV25-1; j_gene: TRBJ1-2; len: 13; d_gene: .; abundance: .; CDR3nt: TGTGCCAGCAGTGAATTAAGGGACTATGGCTACACCTTC; CDR3aa: CASSELRDYGYTF
v_gene: TRBV27; j_gene: TRBJ1-1; len: 14; d_gene: .; abundance: .; CDR3nt: TGTGCCAGCAGTACAGGTGGCCCCCCGAATGAAGCTTTCTTT; CDR3aa: CASSTGGPPNEAFF
v_gene: TRBV18; j_gene: TRBJ2-2; len: 15; d_gene: TRBD2; abundance: few; CDR3nt: TGTGCCAGCTCCGGGACTAGCGGGAACACCGGGGAGCTGTTTTTT; CDR3aa: CASSGTSGNTGELFF
v_gene: TRBV6-1; j_gene: TRBJ2-7; len: 15; d_gene: TRBD2; abundance: .; CDR3nt: TGTGCCAGCAGAGGGACTAGCGGACTTTACTACGAGCAGTACTTC; CDR3aa: CASRGTSGLYYEQYF
v_gene: TRBV7-2; j_gene: TRBJ2-3; len: 15; d_gene: TRBD2; abundance: .; CDR3nt: TGTGCCAGCAGCTTATTGGGACTAAACACAGATACGCAGTATTTT; CDR3aa: CASSLLGLNTDTQYF
v_gene: TRBV7-9; j_gene: TRBJ2-7; len: 13; d_gene: .; abundance: .; CDR3nt: TGTGCCAGCAGCTTAGCGCAGGGTTACGAGCAGTACTTC; CDR3aa: CASSLAQGYEQYF
v_gene: TRBV27; j_gene: TRBJ2-2; len: 12; d_gene: .; abundance: .; CDR3nt: TGTGCCAGCAGTTCGACGATCGGGGAGCTGTTTTTT; CDR3aa: CASSSTIGELFF
v_gene: TRBV5-1; j_gene: TRBJ2-1; len: 15; d_gene: TRBD2; abundance: .; CDR3nt: TGCGCCAGCAGCCTGGTGCTAGCGGGAGACCATGAGCAGTTCTTC; CDR3aa: CASSLVLAGDHEQFF
v_gene: TRBV7-7; j_gene: TRBJ2-1; len: 17; d_gene: TRBD2; abundance: once; CDR3nt: TGTGCTAGCAGCCCGGGGCCGGGACTAGGCCCATACAATGAGCAGTTCTTC; CDR3aa: CASSPGPGLGPYNEQFF
v_gene: TRBV27; j_gene: TRBJ2-5; len: 14; d_gene: .; abundance: .; CDR3nt: TGTGCCAGCAGTCAAGGGGGACCAGGGTGGGGCCAGTACTTC; CDR3aa: CASSQGGPGWGQYF
v_gene: TRBV10-3; j_gene: TRBJ2-3; len: 14; d_gene: .; abundance: .; CDR3nt: TGTGCCATCAGTGAGTTTCAGCCCACAGATACGCAGTATTTT; CDR3aa: CAISEFQPTDTQYF
v_gene: TRBV2; j_gene: TRBJ1-2; len: 11; d_gene: .; abundance: few; CDR3nt: TGTGCCAGCATCGGGGGGTCCGGCTACACCTTC; CDR3aa: CASIGGSGYTF